A single sample gave rise to the 30 T cell receptor beta chains below, sequenced in a study of shared clonotypes between healthy human individuals. Profiling relied on immunoSEQ multiplex PCR, and the TCRdb table lists in-frame clones only, not all of them. Here the sample spans 850,000 to 1,200,000 clones, about 74% being singletons. Material: memory CD4+ T cells sorted from blood. The subset is: CD45RA-negative fraction. These receptors all stem from a man between 18 and 29 years old in good health.

The genes are TRBV5-1 and TRBJ2-1; 7 nucleotides match TRBD2. V lost 6 bases to trimming and J lost 7 bases; unmatched junction nucleotides: 19. Germline values: CDR1 SGHRS, CDR2 YFSETQ. This CDR3 has 17 amino acids. The CDR3 loop is CASTTTREKGRVNEQFF. The CDR3 nucleotides are TGCGCCAGCACCACTACCCGCGAGAAGGGGAGGGTGAATGAGCAGTTCTTC. Combining the CDR3 with reference TRBV5-1 and TRBJ2-1 gives the whole variable domain KAGVTQTPRYLIKTRGQQVTLSCSPISGHRSVSWYQQTPGQGLQFLFEYFSETQRNKGNFPGRFSGRQFSNSRSEMNVSTLELGDSALYLCASTTTREKGRVNEQFFGPGTRLTVL.

The V call is TRBV5-1, the J call TRBJ1-6; D not certain. The CDR3 has 15 amino acids. V gave up 1 base and J gave up 6 bases, with 11 bases separating them. Germline V gives CDR1 SGHRS, CDR2 YFSETQ. The CDR3 loop reads CASSLYDRSNSPLHF. CDR3 nucleotides: TGCGCCAGCAGCTTGTATGATAGGAGTAATTCACCCCTCCACTTT.

This clone was observed a handful of times. J is TRBJ1-5 and V is TRBV5-8; no firm D call. CDR3 size: 14 residues. CDR1 is SGHTS and CDR2 is YDEGEE in the germline V gene. The germline V and J ends were trimmed by 9 bases and 7 bases, with 20 bases remaining between them. The CDR3 loop is CATIPLVVGQPQHF. The CDR3 nucleotides are TGTGCCACTATACCCCTCGTGGTGGGGCAGCCCCAGCATTTT.

This clone has at least ten counts. This chain uses TRBV7-2 with TRBJ2-7; 7 positions match TRBD1. The CDR3 totals 14 residues. V gave up 6 bases and J gave up 3 bases; unmatched junction bases: 8. The germline gives CDR1 SGHTA, CDR2 FQGNSA. Here the CDR3 reads CASSPVWDSYEQYF. CDR3 DNA: TGTGCCAGCAGTCCCGTCTGGGACAGCTACGAGCAGTACTTC.

The chain links TRBV5-4 to TRBJ2-2, with D uncertain. V was clipped by 4 bases and J by 4 bases, with 8 bases between them. Germline V CDR1 and CDR2: SGHNT, YYREEE (reference sequence). This CDR3 contains 13 residues. The CDR3, as DNA: TGTGCCAGCAGCCCCCGGCCCACCGGGGAGCTGTTTTTT. Translating gives CASSPRPTGELFF.

This sequence joins TRBV6-1 and TRBJ1-2; maybe TRBD1 (5 bases). Trimming removed 8 bases from V and 1 base from J, with 11 bases in between. Germline V CDR1 and CDR2: MNHNS, SASEGT. The CDR3 covers 13 residues. In nucleotides, the CDR3 is TGTGCCAGCTACGGGACTTTTAACTATGGCTACACCTTC. Protein: CASYGTFNYGYTF.

The chain has TRBV9 and TRBJ1-5, with 7 bases fitting TRBD1. Germline CDR1 is SGDLS and CDR2 is YYNGEE. This CDR3 region has 14 residues. The V segment lost 3 bases and the J segment 6 bases; nucleotides outside the gene matches: 6. The CDR3 DNA reads TGTGCCAGCAGCGCAGGACAGGTTGGTCAGCCCCAGCATTTT. This sequence encodes CASSAGQVGQPQHF.

The chain employs TRBV4-1 and TRBJ1-1, with D uncertain. CDR1 is MGHRA and CDR2 is YSYEKL in the germline V gene. This CDR3 region has 15 residues. Deletions cut 3 bases from V and 0 bases from J, with 11 bases between. DNA of the CDR3: TGCGCCAGCAGCCACCCGGACCGTATGAACACTGAAGCTTTCTTT. This encodes CASSHPDRMNTEAFF.

There are a few counts of this clone. The chain recombines TRBV30 with TRBJ1-6, with TRBD1 identical over 10 bases. Germline values: CDR1 GTSNPN, CDR2 SVGIG (reference sequence). The V gene end was trimmed by 4 bases and the J gene end by 9 bases; junction bases not matched to a gene: 6. This CDR3 is built from 14 residues. The CDR3: CAWTIRDRGSPLHF. CDR3 in DNA: TGTGCCTGGACTATCCGGGACAGGGGTTCACCCCTCCACTTT.

V gene TRBV14 combines with J gene TRBJ1-1; no definite D call. Trimming shortened V by 0 bases and J by 1 base, and 12 bases separated the two germline ends. Germline CDR1 reads SGHDN; CDR2 reads FVKESK. The CDR3 is 16 amino acids. The CDR3 DNA sequence: TGTGCCAGCAGCCAAGACGGTAGGGCGCAGAACACTGAAGCTTTCTTT. Its protein product is CASSQDGRAQNTEAFF.

This clone appeared a single time. This chain joins TRBV6-1 and TRBJ1-5; D perhaps matches TRBD1 (6 bases). V lost 7 bases and J 3 bases, leaving 10 bases between the germline ends. The germline CDR1 and CDR2 sequences are MNHNS and SASEGT. The CDR3 length is 13 residues. CDR3 amino acids: CASNGGFNQPQHF. The CDR3, as DNA: TGTGCCAGCAACGGGGGCTTCAATCAGCCCCAGCATTTT.

The CDR3 is CASWTISGANVLTF. The CDR3 nucleotides are TGTGCCAGCTGGACAATCTCTGGGGCCAACGTCCTGACTTTC. This chain uses TRBV11-2 with TRBJ2-6; maybe TRBD1 (5 bases). V lost 8 bases to trimming and J lost 0 bases, with 8 bases between them. CDR1 is SGHAT, CDR2 FQNNGV, per germline. The length of the CDR3 is 14 residues. The full variable domain, with the rest looked up from reference TRBV11-2 and TRBJ2-6, is EAGVAQSPRYKIIEKRQSVAFWCNPISGHATLYWYQQILGQGPKLLIQFQNNGVVDDSQLPKDRFSAERLKGVDSTLKIQPAKLEDSAVYLCASWTISGANVLTFGAGSRLTVL.

The chain is built from TRBV12-5 and TRBJ2-7; D gene ambiguous. V was trimmed by 2 bases and J by 5 bases, leaving 10 bases between them. The CDR3 is 13 amino acids. Germline V gene sequence: CDR1 LGHNT, CDR2 FRNRAP. CDR3 in amino acids: CASGLSGSHEQYF. Written as DNA, the CDR3 is TGTGCTAGTGGTTTGTCCGGGTCCCACGAGCAGTACTTC. The complete variable domain, with remaining parts taken from reference TRBV12-5 and TRBJ2-7, reads DARVTQTPRHKVTEMGQEVTMRCQPILGHNTVFWYRQTMMQGLELLAYFRNRAPLDDSGMPKDRFSAEMPDATLATLKIQPSEPRDSAVYFCASGLSGSHEQYFGPGTRLTVT.

This clone has just one count. The chain is built from TRBV6-5 and TRBJ2-7; no clear D gene. Trimming took off 6 bases at V and 5 bases at J, with 11 bases between the two ends. This CDR3 comprises 12 residues. Germline CDR1 reads MNHEY; CDR2 reads SVGAGI. The CDR3 protein is CASSQESDEQYF. The CDR3 nucleotides are TGTGCCAGCAGCCAAGAGTCCGACGAGCAGTACTTC.

The chain carries TRBV6-1 and TRBJ2-7, with D perhaps matching TRBD2 (5 bases). Germline V gene data show CDR1 as MNHNS and CDR2 as SASEGT. The CDR3 consists of 13 residues. The germline V and J ends were trimmed by 9 bases and 0 bases, with 12 bases remaining between them. The CDR3 reads CASLGLTSYEQYF. DNA for the CDR3: TGTGCCAGTCTTGGACTGACCTCCTACGAGCAGTACTTC.

The chain links TRBV5-1 to TRBJ1-2, with TRBD1 identical over 9 bases. Losses at the gene ends were 0 bases for V and 8 bases for J; bases not matched to a gene: 11. Germline V gene sequence: CDR1 SGHRS, CDR2 YFSETQ. The CDR3 length is 16 residues. The CDR3 coding sequence is TGCGCCAGCAGCTTGGATACTGACAGGGGGGCGCGCGGCTACACCTTC. Translating it yields CASSLDTDRGARGYTF.

The J gene is TRBJ2-3, the V gene TRBV29-1; 10 bases align to TRBD1. J lost 6 bases, V lost 7 bases, and 1 base had no gene match. The CDR3 contains 11 residues. Germline loops: CDR1 SQVTM, CDR2 ANQGSEA. CDR3 nucleotide sequence: TGCAGCGGGACAGGGGGGGATACGCAGTATTTT. Residues: CSGTGGDTQYF.

The chain has TRBV6-6 and TRBJ2-7; 8 bases match TRBD2. This CDR3 region has 16 residues. Trimming at V came to 1 base and at J to 7 bases, leaving 12 bases not matched to a gene. Germline values: CDR1 MNHNY, CDR2 SVGAGI (reference sequence). The CDR3: CASSYFSGGPFGEQYF. The CDR3 DNA reads as TGTGCCAGCAGTTACTTCTCGGGAGGGCCTTTTGGGGAGCAGTACTTC.

V and J are TRBV11-2 and TRBJ1-3, with TRBD1 matching over 11 bases. After removal of 5 bases from V and 0 bases from J, the junction contained 12 bases not matched to a gene. The CDR3 is made up of 19 amino acids. Germline V gives CDR1 SGHAT, CDR2 FQNNGV. The CDR3 nucleotides are TGTGCCAGCAGCCGCCTTGGACAGGGGGCCTTCTCCTCTGGAAACACCATATATTTT. Its translation: CASSRLGQGAFSSGNTIYF.

J is TRBJ1-1 and V is TRBV6-5, with unresolved D. Germline CDR1 MNHEY, CDR2 SVGAGI. V lost 4 bases and J 1 base, leaving 16 bases between the germline ends. CDR3 length: 16 amino acids. The CDR3 region has the DNA TGTGCCAGCAGTTCAATAGGACGGACTCGGAACACTGAAGCTTTCTTT. Translation gives CASSSIGRTRNTEAFF.

V gene TRBV4-1 combines with J gene TRBJ2-5, with D unresolved. The ends were cut back, 1 base at V and 5 bases at J, with 8 bases in the middle. Germline lookup yields CDR1 MGHRA and CDR2 YSYEKL. The CDR3 consists of 13 residues. CDR3 sequence (DNA): TGCGCCAGCAGCCAAGCCTATTCCGAGACCCAGTACTTC. It translates to CASSQAYSETQYF.

This clone was seen more than once but under ten times. The same CDR3 is also encoded by other DNA sequences in this sample. The chain uses TRBV19 and TRBJ1-6; TRBD1 aligns across 9 bases. The V gene's germline CDR1 is LNHDA and CDR2 SQIVND (reference sequence). The V gene end was trimmed by 5 bases and the J gene end by 7 bases; junction bases not matched to a gene: 3. The CDR3 is 14 amino acids. As DNA, the CDR3 is TGTGCCAGTAGTTCCGGGACAGGGAATTCACCCCTCCACTTT. It translates to CASSSGTGNSPLHF. Complete variable domain (other parts from reference TRBV19 and TRBJ1-6): DGGITQSPKYLFRKEGQNVTLSCEQNLNHDAMYWYRQDPGQGLRLIYYSQIVNDFQKGDIAEGYSVSREKKESFPLTVTSAQKNPTAFYLCASSSGTGNSPLHFGNGTRLTVT.

This clone was detected only a few times. The V and J genes are TRBV7-9 and TRBJ1-1, with D perhaps TRBD1 (6 bases). The CDR3 has 12 residues. In germline, CDR1 is SEHNR, CDR2 FQNEAQ (reference sequence). The V and J ends lost 5 bases and 7 bases respectively, with 11 bases between them. The CDR3 coding sequence is TGTGCCAGCAGCCGAGGGACATTTGAAGCTTTCTTT. Protein sequence: CASSRGTFEAFF.

This chain joins TRBV6-1 and TRBJ2-5; D may be TRBD1 (6 bases). The CDR3 is 15 residues long. Trimming removed 8 bases from V and 2 bases from J, with 18 bases in between. Germline V lookup: CDR1 MNHNS, CDR2 SASEGT. DNA for the CDR3: TGTGCCAGCGGAAAAGGACAGCAGTTACAAGAGACCCAGTACTTC. Translating it yields CASGKGQQLQETQYF.

V usage is TRBV5-1 and J usage is TRBJ2-7, with a tentative D call TRBD2 (6 bases). CDR3 length: 16 amino acids. The V and J ends lost 0 bases and 2 bases respectively, with 15 bases between them. The germline gives CDR1 SGHRS, CDR2 YFSETQ. CDR3 residues: CASSLVDSGPTYEQYF. Written as DNA, the CDR3 is TGCGCCAGCAGCTTGGTTGACAGCGGGCCGACCTACGAGCAGTACTTC.

The chain is built from TRBV5-1 and TRBJ2-7; TRBD2 might be the D (6 bases). The length of the CDR3 is 15 residues. The V end was cut by 0 bases, the J end by 3 bases, with 13 bases between. Germline V gene lookup returns CDR1 SGHRS and CDR2 YFSETQ. CDR3 loop: CASSLVGYGGYEQYF. The DNA of the CDR3 is TGCGCCAGCAGCTTGGTGGGATACGGGGGCTACGAGCAGTACTTC.

In the case of this clone: Distinct nucleotide sequences in the sample also encode this CDR3. The rearrangement uses TRBV28 and TRBJ1-2; D unclear. In germline, CDR1 is MDHEN, CDR2 SYDVKM. V lost 5 bases and J lost 2, with 9 bases in between. The length of the CDR3 is 13 residues. CDR3 residues: CASSPGTNYGYTF. Here the CDR3 DNA reads TGTGCCAGCAGTCCGGGAACAAACTATGGCTACACCTTC.

The chain joins TRBV10-3 to TRBJ2-5; TRBD1 or TRBD2 may be the D gene (5 bases each). This CDR3 comprises 14 residues. Looked up from germline, CDR1 is ENHRY and CDR2 is SYGVKD. Deletions cut 0 bases from V and 5 bases from J, with 10 bases between. CDR3 nucleotide sequence: TGTGCCATCAGTGAGTCGAGGGGCGCCGAGACCCAGTACTTC. Its protein product is CAISESRGAETQYF.

The chain carries TRBV6-1 and TRBJ1-4; 7 bases align to TRBD1. The V gene's germline CDR1 is MNHNS and CDR2 SASEGT. The CDR3 consists of 17 residues. After removal of 2 bases from V and 2 bases from J, the junction contained 8 bases not matched to a gene. The CDR3 is CASSERRGAGTNEKLFF. CDR3 coding DNA: TGTGCCAGCAGTGAACGCAGGGGGGCTGGCACTAATGAAAAACTGTTTTTT.

Only one count was recorded for this clone. Other DNA sequences in the same sample also yield this CDR3. The CDR3 sequence is CASSLTGGNTEAFF. CDR3 nucleotides: TGTGCCAGCAGCCTGACAGGGGGCAACACTGAAGCTTTCTTT. V usage is TRBV5-5 and J usage is TRBJ1-1; TRBD1 matches at 10 bases. V was pared by 4 bases and J by 2 bases, with 2 bases of the junction left unmatched. Germline V gene sequence: CDR1 SGHKS, CDR2 YYEKEE (reference sequence). This CDR3 contains 14 residues. The variable domain in full, completed from reference TRBV5-5 and TRBJ1-1, reads DAGVTQSPTHLIKTRGQQVTLRCSPISGHKSVSWYQQVLGQGPQFIFQYYEKEERGRGNFPDRFSARQFPNYSSELNVNALLLGDSALYLCASSLTGGNTEAFFGQGTRLTVV.